These T cell receptor beta chains were read from a single sample in a study of blood T cells in healthy people across ages. MiXCR, run by TCRdb on the 5' RACE reads, gives a single entry per CDR3 protein. The sample records 700,000 to 850,000 distinct CDR3 sequences, less than 70% being singletons. Sequenced sample: blood. Receptor source: a man aged 80 or over in good health. Each CDR3 is given with its conserved first and last residue. D genes are given only for firm matches. Only part of the rows carry a size: once, few, many, or a class if the clone is expanded.

abundance,j_gene,v_gene,len,d_gene,CDR3aa,CDR3nt
.,TRBJ2-1,TRBV6-4,15,TRBD2,CASSDGAGGIVEQFF,TGTGCCAGCAGTGACGGGGCGGGAGGAATTGTTGAGCAGTTCTTC
.,TRBJ1-5,TRBV27,16,.,CASSADRSPSNQPQHF,TGTGCCAGCAGTGCCGACAGGTCCCCAAGCAATCAGCCCCAGCATTTT
.,TRBJ2-1,TRBV9,15,.,CASSALVVSGNEQFF,TGTGCCAGCAGCGCGCTAGTCGTTTCGGGCAATGAGCAGTTCTTC
.,TRBJ2-6,TRBV28,13,.,CASFFSGANVLTF,TGTGCCAGCTTCTTCTCTGGGGCCAACGTCCTGACTTTC
.,TRBJ2-1,TRBV5-1,15,.,CASSLARGDINEQFF,TGCGCCAGCAGCTTGGCTCGCGGGGATATCAATGAGCAGTTCTTC
.,TRBJ2-2,TRBV14,16,.,CASSLVLGGNTGELFF,TGTGCCAGCAGCCTCGTCCTAGGGGGAAACACCGGGGAGCTGTTTTTT
.,TRBJ1-2,TRBV6-6,14,TRBD1,CASSSIGQGKGYTF,TGTGCCAGCAGTTCGATCGGACAGGGTAAAGGCTACACCTTC
.,TRBJ2-3,TRBV20-1,16,.,CSARPGRRLSTDTQYF,TGCAGTGCTAGACCCGGTCGGCGGCTGAGCACAGATACGCAGTATTTT
few,TRBJ2-1,TRBV20-1,13,TRBD2,CSARRGRSNEQFF,TGCAGTGCTAGACGCGGGAGAAGCAATGAGCAGTTCTTC
.,TRBJ2-6,TRBV5-6,15,.,CAAGRGLDGANVLTF,TGTGCAGCGGGTAGGGGGCTAGATGGGGCCAACGTCCTGACTTTC
.,TRBJ2-5,TRBV11-2,16,TRBD2,CASEREGRGLGETQYF,TGTGCCAGCGAGCGGGAGGGGCGCGGCCTAGGAGAGACCCAGTACTTC
.,TRBJ2-3,TRBV29-1,11,.,CSTRSGDTQYF,TGCAGCACTCGTAGCGGAGATACGCAGTATTTT
.,TRBJ2-1,TRBV5-6,15,.,CASSLPTAGFNEQFF,TGTGCCAGCAGCTTGCCCACTGCAGGTTTTAATGAGCAGTTCTTC
.,TRBJ1-2,TRBV2,13,.,CASSDYRVGGYTF,TGTGCCAGCAGTGATTACAGGGTTGGAGGCTACACCTTC
.,TRBJ2-7,TRBV2,15,TRBD1,CASSAGTGGAYEQYF,TGTGCCAGCAGTGCCGGGACAGGGGGGGCCTACGAGCAGTACTTC
few,TRBJ2-1,TRBV5-1,19,TRBD2,CASSLVPLTSVSSYNEQFF,TGCGCCAGCAGCTTAGTCCCCTTGACTAGCGTGAGCTCCTACAATGAGCAGTTCTTC
.,TRBJ2-1,TRBV29-1,15,.,CSGGAGTESYNEQFF,TGCAGCGGGGGGGCGGGTACAGAGTCCTACAATGAGCAGTTCTTC
.,TRBJ1-6,TRBV6-5,15,.,CASSPLPDYNSPLHF,TGTGCCAGCAGTCCCCTCCCAGACTATAATTCACCCCTCCACTTT
.,TRBJ1-4,TRBV27,15,.,CASSHLRQTNEKLFF,TGTGCCAGCAGTCACCTACGACAGACTAATGAAAAACTGTTTTTT
few,TRBJ2-1,TRBV7-2,14,TRBD2,CASSHSGIYNEQFF,TGTGCCAGCAGCCATAGCGGGATCTACAATGAGCAGTTCTTC
few,TRBJ2-1,TRBV12-3/TRBV12-4,16,TRBD2,CASSTGSGVFWNEQFF,TGTGCCAGCAGCACCGGAAGCGGGGTTTTTTGGAATGAGCAGTTCTTC
.,TRBJ2-1,TRBV7-8,16,.,CASSLFGGSSYNEQFF,TGTGCCAGCAGCTTATTTGGGGGGAGCTCCTACAATGAGCAGTTCTTC
.,TRBJ2-7,TRBV3-1,16,TRBD2,CASSQGLASGRTEQYF,TGTGCCAGCAGCCAAGGGCTGGCTAGCGGGAGGACCGAGCAGTACTTC
.,TRBJ1-1,TRBV3-1,13,TRBD1,CASSISGTGGAFF,TGTGCCAGCAGCATAAGCGGCACAGGGGGGGCTTTCTTT
.,TRBJ2-1,TRBV29-1,14,.,CSVPPAGYLDEQFF,TGCAGCGTCCCTCCAGCAGGATACCTTGATGAGCAGTTCTTC
.,TRBJ2-7,TRBV28,19,TRBD2,CASSPGTSGRPSSYNEQYF,TGTGCCAGCAGTCCCGGGACTAGCGGGAGGCCCTCGTCCTACAATGAGCAGTACTTC
.,TRBJ2-7,TRBV6-5,16,.,CASSYSQGGSSYEQYF,TGTGCCAGCAGTTACTCGCAAGGAGGGAGCTCCTACGAGCAGTACTTC
.,TRBJ2-7,TRBV18,11,.,CASSSHNEQYF,TGTGCCAGCTCATCGCATAACGAGCAGTACTTC
.,TRBJ2-3,TRBV28,16,.,CASSFRLTRGGDTQYF,TGTGCCAGCAGTTTTCGACTGACTAGAGGGGGAGATACGCAGTATTTT
few,TRBJ2-7,TRBV29-1,13,TRBD2,CSVRLAGEGEQYF,TGCAGCGTTAGACTAGCGGGAGAGGGCGAGCAGTACTTC
once,TRBJ1-2,TRBV5-5,16,TRBD1,CASTRTGGPSNYGYTF,TGTGCCAGCACCCGGACAGGGGGCCCCTCAAACTATGGCTACACCTTC
few,TRBJ2-3,TRBV3-1,15,TRBD1,CASSQTQMRDRYAYF,TGTGCCAGCAGCCAAACACAGATGAGGGACAGATACGCGTATTTT
.,TRBJ1-2,TRBV5-6,15,TRBD1,CASSPEDREVSGYTF,TGTGCCAGCAGCCCTGAAGACAGGGAGGTCAGCGGCTACACCTTC
.,TRBJ2-1,TRBV28,15,TRBD2,CASLYPGLGANEQFF,TGTGCCAGCCTTTATCCGGGACTAGGGGCCAATGAGCAGTTCTTC
.,TRBJ2-5,TRBV9,15,TRBD1,CASSVALTGEETQYF,TGTGCCAGCAGCGTAGCTCTGACAGGGGAAGAGACCCAGTACTTC
.,TRBJ2-7,TRBV10-3,14,.,CAISEGYQVHEQYF,TGTGCCATCAGCGAGGGATACCAAGTACACGAGCAGTACTTC
few,TRBJ2-1,TRBV10-3,15,.,CAISPTVTGYNEQFF,TGTGCCATCAGCCCGACAGTTACAGGGTACAATGAGCAGTTCTTC
many,TRBJ2-3,TRBV29-1,13,.,CSVGGGRVGYAYF,TGCAGCGTTGGAGGAGGGAGAGTCGGATACGCGTATTTT
.,TRBJ2-7,TRBV20-1,13,.,CSARRLVFDEQYF,TGCAGTGCTAGACGACTAGTTTTCGACGAGCAGTACTTC
.,TRBJ2-7,TRBV5-6,16,TRBD2,CASSSPVAGGTGEQYF,TGTGCCAGCAGCTCCCCCGTAGCGGGAGGTACCGGCGAGCAGTACTTC
.,TRBJ2-7,TRBV3-1,16,.,CASSQAGAVGVKEQYF,TGTGCCAGCAGCCAGGCCGGGGCGGTAGGGGTAAAAGAGCAGTACTTC
.,TRBJ1-2,TRBV28,15,.,CASSSWGLLGYGYTF,TGTGCCAGCAGTTCATGGGGACTACTGGGGTATGGCTACACCTTC
.,TRBJ2-1,TRBV28,15,TRBD1,CASSRGTGFTNEQFF,TGTGCCAGCAGTCGAGGGACAGGGTTTACCAATGAGCAGTTCTTC
.,TRBJ2-4,TRBV20-1,13,.,CSAPAETAMKQYF,TGCAGTGCCCCGGCAGAAACCGCTATGAAGCAGTACTTC
.,TRBJ2-3,TRBV5-4,14,TRBD2,CASSRAGGHRYAYF,TGTGCCAGCAGCCGAGCGGGAGGGCACAGATACGCGTATTTT
.,TRBJ2-7,TRBV27,15,TRBD2,CASRQGSGTFYEQYF,TGTGCCAGCAGACAAGGAAGCGGGACCTTCTACGAGCAGTACTTC
.,TRBJ2-7,TRBV5-1,15,TRBD2,CASSLEGGSQNEQYF,TGCGCCAGCAGCTTGGAAGGCGGGAGTCAAAACGAGCAGTACTTC
few,TRBJ2-7,TRBV6-2/TRBV6-3,16,TRBD2,CASRPFTSGIIYEQYF,TGTGCCAGCAGACCATTCACTAGCGGGATAATCTACGAGCAGTACTTC
.,TRBJ1-6,TRBV14,15,TRBD1,CASSPLDRDDSPLHF,TGTGCCAGCAGCCCCCTGGACAGGGATGATTCACCCCTCCACTTT
.,TRBJ2-1,TRBV12-5,13,.,CASVGSFVGEQFF,TGTGCTAGTGTAGGGTCGTTCGTTGGGGAGCAGTTCTTC
.,TRBJ2-3,TRBV20-1,13,.,CSANEGGADTQYF,TGCAGTGCCAACGAAGGGGGAGCAGATACGCAGTATTTT
few,TRBJ2-3,TRBV7-2,14,TRBD1,CASSLDRRTDTQYF,TGTGCCAGCAGCTTGGACAGGCGCACAGATACGCAGTATTTT
.,TRBJ1-2,TRBV6-2/TRBV6-3,15,TRBD1,CASTRGTGCPYGYTF,TGTGCCAGCACCCGAGGGACAGGTTGTCCCTATGGCTACACCTTC
.,TRBJ1-1,TRBV4-2,16,.,CASSQVLQDLSTEAFF,TGTGCCAGCAGCCAAGTATTACAGGACCTGAGCACTGAAGCTTTCTTT
.,TRBJ2-4,TRBV12-3/TRBV12-4,11,.,CASSPRNIQYF,TGTGCCAGCAGTCCCCGGAACATTCAGTACTTC
.,TRBJ2-1,TRBV11-1,16,TRBD2,CASSLTALAGGHEQFF,TGTGCCAGCAGCTTAACTGCGCTAGCGGGAGGGCATGAGCAGTTCTTC
.,TRBJ2-1,TRBV5-5,17,TRBD2,CASSSTVPGLARFEQFF,TGTGCCAGCAGCTCTACCGTGCCGGGACTAGCAAGATTCGAGCAGTTCTTC
.,TRBJ2-4,TRBV28,11,.,CASVSQNIQYF,TGTGCCAGCGTTTCCCAAAACATTCAGTACTTC
few,TRBJ2-7,TRBV6-1,16,TRBD2,CASSEGPGLATYEQYF,TGTGCCAGCAGTGAAGGCCCGGGACTAGCTACCTACGAGCAGTACTTC
.,TRBJ2-7,TRBV18,15,TRBD2,CASSKPGLAVYEQYF,TGTGCCAGCTCAAAACCGGGACTAGCGGTCTACGAGCAGTACTTC